This T cell receptor (beta chain) stems from a study of cytomegalovirus exposure and HLA in healthy donors. The CDR3 contains 14 residues. V trimming: 3 bases; J trimming: 7 bases; junction bases outside the gene matches: 8. The germline gives CDR1 MNHEY, CDR2 SMNVEV (reference sequence). The PCR was carried out with 60 Vbeta primers and 13 Jbeta primers. The data were produced by immunoSEQ multiplex PCR, yet TCRdb's version contains in-frame clones alone and is incomplete. Among around 32,000 clones listed, roughly two fifths were seen once. This sequence was found in a woman between 50 and 59 years old in good health and CMV-seronegative. The sequencing input was PBMCs. The V gene is TRBV27, the J gene TRBJ1-2; 7 nucleotides line up with TRBD1. The CDR3 sequence is CASSFRGGESGYTF. CDR3 sequence (DNA): TGTGCCAGCAGTTTCCGAGGGGGCGAAAGTGGCTACACCTTC.